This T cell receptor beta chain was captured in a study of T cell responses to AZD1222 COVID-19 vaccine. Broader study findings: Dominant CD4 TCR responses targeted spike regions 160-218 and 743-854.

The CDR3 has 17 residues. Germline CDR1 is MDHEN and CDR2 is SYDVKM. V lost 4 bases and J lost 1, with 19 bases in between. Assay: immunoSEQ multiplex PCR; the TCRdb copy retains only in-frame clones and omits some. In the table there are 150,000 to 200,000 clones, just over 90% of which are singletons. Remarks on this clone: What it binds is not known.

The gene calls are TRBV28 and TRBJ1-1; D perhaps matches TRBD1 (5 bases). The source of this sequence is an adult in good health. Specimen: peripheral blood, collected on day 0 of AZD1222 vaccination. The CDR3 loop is CASSSPRGPTGNTEAFF. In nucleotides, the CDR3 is TGTGCCAGCAGTTCCCCACGGGGCCCTACAGGGAACACTGAAGCTTTCTTT.